In its sample, the clone carrying this T cell receptor beta chain was seen once. The authors' processing: Quantification of nucleated cells was approximated via reference gene primer amplification. Here immunoSEQ multiplex PCR was the method, and the copy in TCRdb shows in-frame clones only, minus some. The V and J calls and clone size are taken from that table; D and trimming were inferred from the DNA. The profile covers 250,000 to 300,000 clones, with roughly 86% appearing a single time and around 0.92% taken by the ten largest. This entry belongs to a study of blood T cell repertoires in COVID-19. Whole-study context: Sources were T cells, B-cell-depleted T cells, or PBMCs; the material itself was cDNA or gDNA.

Germline lookup yields CDR1 SGDLS and CDR2 YYNGEE. CDR3 length equals 13 residues. Trimming removed 4 bases from V and 2 bases from J, with 10 bases in between. Donors in Cohort 3 counted as recovered after two negative PCRs, clearance, or symptom resolution. The receptor's source is a woman younger than 45 who had recovered from COVID-19. The specimen sequenced was PBMCs or T cells enriched from blood (not recorded which). The chain couples TRBV9 to TRBJ2-7; TRBD2 is a possible D gene (5 bases). CDR3 protein: CASSSGIPYEQYF. DNA of the CDR3: TGTGCCAGCAGCTCCGGGATCCCCTACGAGCAGTACTTC.